These T cell receptor beta chains were read from a single sample in a study of technical replicates of blood from a few donors. Only in-frame clones appear in the TCRdb table, and some are missing; sequencing was by immunoSEQ multiplex PCR. The data contain tens of thousands of clones, approximately 94% of them seen just once; the ten biggest clones take up about 0.4%. Source material: T cells isolated from PBMCs. The receptors come from a human donor in good health. Each CDR3 is given with its conserved first and last residue. The D gene is left open where the match is weak. Size is stated for part of the rows, as once, few or many counts, or as a class when the clone is expanded.

V gene	D gene	clone size	J gene	CDR3 protein	CDR3 DNA
TRBV7-9	-	-	TRBJ2-3	CASSLPRGSTDTQYF	TGTGCCAGCAGCCTCCCCAGAGGGAGCACAGATACGCAGTATTTT
TRBV28	-	-	TRBJ2-2	CASSLPGWTGELFF	TGTGCCAGCAGTTTACCGGGTTGGACCGGGGAGCTGTTTTTT
TRBV2	TRBD1	-	TRBJ2-3	CASSGLQGVGTDTQYF	TGTGCCAGCAGTGGGTTGCAGGGGGTGGGAACAGATACGCAGTATTTT
TRBV7-2	TRBD1	-	TRBJ1-1	CASSGPTGGDTEAFF	TGTGCCAGCAGCGGTCCAACAGGGGGCGACACTGAAGCTTTCTTT
TRBV9	TRBD1	-	TRBJ2-3	CASSLRGLASTDTQYF	TGTGCCAGCAGCCTCAGGGGGCTAGCTAGCACAGATACGCAGTATTTT
TRBV7-9	TRBD1	-	TRBJ2-5	CASDTRDRDQETQYF	TGTGCCAGCGACACCAGGGACAGGGACCAAGAGACCCAGTACTTC
TRBV27	TRBD1	-	TRBJ1-2	CASSIGTGYGYTF	TGTGCCAGCAGTATAGGGACAGGGTATGGCTACACCTTC
TRBV5-5	TRBD1	-	TRBJ2-7	CASSLRTGPYEQYF	TGTGCCAGCAGCTTGAGGACAGGTCCCTACGAGCAGTACTTC
TRBV10-3	-	-	TRBJ1-2	CAILPDRMIGYTF	TGTGCCATCCTTCCCGACAGAATGATAGGCTACACCTTC
TRBV5-6	-	-	TRBJ2-7	CASSLVHRENDYEQYF	TGTGCCAGCAGCTTGGTTCACAGGGAGAATGACTACGAGCAGTACTTC
TRBV30	-	-	TRBJ1-2	CAWSPRWQGWNYGYTF	TGTGCCTGGAGTCCCCGGTGGCAGGGATGGAACTATGGCTACACCTTC
TRBV19	TRBD2	-	TRBJ2-1	CASSKLAGGPSEQFF	TGTGCCAGTAGTAAACTAGCGGGAGGGCCGAGTGAGCAGTTCTTC
TRBV6-1	-	-	TRBJ1-2	CASSEAGDYGYTF	TGTGCCAGCAGTGAAGCAGGGGACTATGGCTACACCTTC
TRBV11-2	-	-	TRBJ2-7	CASSLGRETREQYF	TGTGCCAGCAGCCTAGGACGGGAAACCCGAGAGCAGTACTTC
TRBV28	TRBD2	-	TRBJ2-7	CASVTSGVPYEQYF	TGTGCCAGCGTAACTAGCGGGGTACCCTACGAGCAGTACTTC
TRBV5-6	-	-	TRBJ2-1	CASSFMRSPLSSYNEQFF	TGTGCCAGCAGCTTTATGCGATCCCCGCTTAGCTCCTACAATGAGCAGTTCTTC
TRBV7-8	-	-	TRBJ1-1	CASSFLNTEAFF	TGTGCCAGCAGCTTCCTCAACACTGAAGCTTTCTTT
TRBV7-8	-	-	TRBJ2-1	CASSLEKGWYNEQFF	TGTGCCAGCAGCTTAGAGAAGGGGTGGTACAATGAGCAGTTCTTC
TRBV27	-	-	TRBJ2-3	CASSLVGSTDTQYF	TGTGCCAGCAGTTTGGTGGGCAGCACAGATACGCAGTATTTT
TRBV6-5	TRBD1	-	TRBJ2-7	CASSGTGPYEQYF	TGTGCCAGCAGTGGGACAGGACCATACGAGCAGTACTTC
TRBV7-9	-	-	TRBJ2-7	CASSISGYEQYF	TGTGCCAGCAGCATTAGCGGATACGAGCAGTACTTC
TRBV29-1	-	-	TRBJ2-2	CSGGPVNTGELFF	TGCAGCGGGGGCCCCGTGAACACCGGGGAGCTGTTTTTT
TRBV7-3	-	-	TRBJ2-1	CASSLTPVAVYNEQFF	TGTGCCAGCAGCTTAACGCCCGTAGCGGTTTACAATGAGCAGTTCTTC
TRBV6-5	-	-	TRBJ2-3	CASSYRTGTDTQYF	TGTGCCAGCAGTTACCGGACAGGCACAGATACGCAGTATTTT
TRBV25-1	TRBD1	-	TRBJ1-2	CATRSGQGPLYGYTF	TGTGCCACCCGATCGGGACAGGGCCCACTCTATGGCTACACCTTC
TRBV5-4	TRBD1	-	TRBJ2-5	CASSQGQGGQTQYF	TGTGCCAGCAGTCAGGGACAGGGTGGACAGACCCAGTACTTC
TRBV10-3	-	once	TRBJ2-3	CAISADGPRGDTQYF	TGTGCCATCAGTGCTGATGGGCCTCGGGGAGATACGCAGTATTTT
TRBV7-2	TRBD2	-	TRBJ2-3	CASSLRASGSGSTDTQYF	TGTGCCAGCAGCTTAAGGGCTAGCGGGTCGGGGAGCACAGATACGCAGTATTTT
TRBV7-2	TRBD2	-	TRBJ2-1	CASSPLHGLGGEQFF	TGTGCCAGCAGCCCACTCCATGGACTAGGAGGCGAGCAGTTCTTC
TRBV30	-	few	TRBJ1-1	CAWSVSLNTEAFF	TGTGCCTGGAGTGTAAGCCTGAACACTGAAGCTTTCTTT
TRBV9	-	-	TRBJ1-1	CASSVAQNTEAFF	TGTGCCAGCAGCGTAGCACAGAACACTGAAGCTTTCTTT
TRBV7-3	TRBD1	-	TRBJ1-3	CASSQQGSGNTIYF	TGTGCCAGCAGCCAACAGGGGTCTGGAAACACCATATATTTT
TRBV27	TRBD2	-	TRBJ2-5	CASSLLAGVGETQYF	TGTGCCAGCAGTTTACTAGCGGGAGTCGGTGAGACCCAGTACTTC
TRBV7-2	TRBD1	few	TRBJ2-7	CASSRDRGVIYEQYF	TGTGCCAGCAGCAGGGACAGGGGAGTTATCTACGAGCAGTACTTC
TRBV27	TRBD1	-	TRBJ1-1	CASSLMGQIPMNTEAFF	TGTGCCAGCAGTTTAATGGGACAGATTCCAATGAACACTGAAGCTTTCTTT
TRBV19	TRBD1	once	TRBJ2-5	CASRGTGKETQYF	TGTGCCAGTAGGGGGACAGGTAAAGAGACCCAGTACTTC
TRBV19	-	once	TRBJ1-3	CASSITGSGNTIYF	TGTGCCAGTAGTATCACAGGGTCTGGAAACACCATATATTTT
TRBV6-1	TRBD1	medium-sized	TRBJ2-7	CASSEARGGTGLYEQYF	TGTGCCAGCAGTGAAGCGAGGGGGGGGACAGGGCTCTACGAGCAGTACTTC
TRBV5-1	TRBD2	once	TRBJ2-3	CASSLASGRFADTQYF	TGCGCCAGCAGCTTGGCCAGCGGGAGGTTTGCAGATACGCAGTATTTT
TRBV4-1	-	-	TRBJ2-7	CASSQETVRSYEQYF	TGCGCCAGCAGCCAAGAAACAGTTCGCTCCTACGAGCAGTACTTC
TRBV30	-	-	TRBJ1-5	CAWGQQANQPQHF	TGTGCCTGGGGGCAGCAGGCTAATCAGCCCCAGCATTTT